The clone carrying this T cell receptor (beta chain) was counted at least ten times. Its antigen is not identified. The entry originates in a study of identical twins. General study results and limits: Insertion counts were lower in abundant cord blood beta clonotypes, a trend that memory repertoires did not show.

Germline trimming cut 1 base from V and 4 bases from J; bases unmatched to any gene: 10. Germline lookup yields CDR1 LGHDT and CDR2 YNNKEL (reference sequence). This CDR3 comprises 17 residues. TCRdb used MiXCR to reprocess the 5' RACE reads, holding one entry per CDR3 protein. The table includes under 300,000 distinct CDR3 sequences, 6.5% to 9.5% detected once. These same records also appear under a second study, on yellow fever vaccine responses in identical twins.

Sequencing used CD8+ T cells sorted from blood. The chain links TRBV3-1 to TRBJ2-1; TRBD2 agrees at 7 bases. This TCR derives from a woman between 18 and 29 years old in good health. The DNA for the CDR3 is TGTGCCAGCAGCCAAGGTCACCTAGCGGACCCATACAATGAGCAGTTCTTC. Its protein product is CASSQGHLADPYNEQFF.